The 2 T cell receptor beta chains presented below share a single source sample, sequenced in a study of CD8 T cells in ankylosing spondylitis. From the 5' RACE reads, TCRdb called clonotypes with MiXCR, one entry per CDR3 protein. The profile covers over 110,000 distinct CDR3 sequences, with roughly 8.8% appearing a single time and approximately 7% taken by the ten largest. Sequencing used synovial fluid, either unsorted or a sorted T cell fraction (not recorded which). The receptors originated from a male donor with ankylosing spondylitis.

V and J are TRBV20-1 and TRBJ2-3, with 9 bases fitting TRBD2. This CDR3 has 17 amino acids. Germline assignment: CDR1 DFQATT and CDR2 SNEGSKA (reference sequence). With V trimmed by 5 bases and J by 2 bases, 14 bases remained unmatched. CDR3 bases: TGCAGTGCTGGCCCCCCCAGCGGGGGGCCTCTCACAGATACGCAGTATTTT. Its protein is CSAGPPSGGPLTDTQYF.

V gene TRBV4-3 combines with J gene TRBJ2-2; 7 bases match TRBD2. This CDR3 spans 19 amino acids. The V gene's germline CDR1 is LGHNA and CDR2 YSLEER. Trimming took 0 bases from V and 2 from J; bases not matched to a gene: 12. DNA of the CDR3: TGCGCCAGCAGCCAAGACGAATACCCAGCGGGACCAAACACCGGGGAGCTGTTTTTT. Encoded protein: CASSQDEYPAGPNTGELFF.